A selection of T cell receptor beta chains follows, all from one sample in a study of T cell repertoires in cytomegalovirus infection. TCRdb re-analysed the reads in MiXCR, keeping a single row per CDR3 protein. The sample yields some 100,000 distinct CDR3 sequences, less than 25% seen once. Sequencing was carried out using CD8+ T cells from PBMCs. The receptors come from a human donor in good health (CMV status not recorded). Some clones in this sample may be carry-over from other donors' samples. Each CDR3 is given with its conserved first and last residue. The D gene is left open where the match is weak. A row's size may be missing; if present it is once, few, many or a size class.

j_gene: TRBJ1-1
v_gene: TRBV6-2/TRBV6-3
d_gene: -
abundance: -
CDR3aa: CASSYVIGHMNTEAFF
CDR3nt: TGTGCCAGCAGTTATGTTATAGGACACATGAACACTGAAGCTTTCTTT

j_gene: TRBJ2-7
v_gene: TRBV30
d_gene: -
abundance: few
CDR3aa: CAWNDGYEQYF
CDR3nt: TGTGCCTGGAATGATGGTTACGAGCAGTACTTC

j_gene: TRBJ2-1
v_gene: TRBV10-3
d_gene: -
abundance: many
CDR3aa: CAISGHVGDAYNEQFF
CDR3nt: TGTGCCATCAGTGGACACGTGGGGGATGCCTACAATGAGCAGTTCTTC

j_gene: TRBJ2-7
v_gene: TRBV11-2
d_gene: -
abundance: -
CDR3aa: CASSWDIGEQYF
CDR3nt: TGTGCCAGCAGCTGGGACATAGGCGAGCAGTACTTC

j_gene: TRBJ2-1
v_gene: TRBV27
d_gene: TRBD2
abundance: -
CDR3aa: CASTVAGRGNEQFF
CDR3nt: TGTGCCAGCACTGTAGCGGGAAGGGGGAATGAGCAGTTCTTC

j_gene: TRBJ1-1
v_gene: TRBV20-1
d_gene: -
abundance: once
CDR3aa: CSARQSGNTEAFF
CDR3nt: TGCAGTGCTAGGCAAAGCGGGAACACTGAAGCTTTCTTT

j_gene: TRBJ1-1
v_gene: TRBV11-3
d_gene: -
abundance: many
CDR3aa: CASSFRGSGEAFF
CDR3nt: TGTGCCAGCAGCTTTCGGGGAAGTGGTGAAGCTTTCTTT

j_gene: TRBJ2-7
v_gene: TRBV7-9
d_gene: -
abundance: -
CDR3aa: CASSLESTYEQYF
CDR3nt: TGTGCCAGCAGCTTAGAGAGCACCTACGAGCAGTACTTC

j_gene: TRBJ2-3
v_gene: TRBV6-2/TRBV6-3
d_gene: TRBD1
abundance: -
CDR3aa: CASTLGQGARDTQYF
CDR3nt: TGTGCCAGCACCCTGGGGCAGGGGGCTAGAGATACGCAGTATTTT

j_gene: TRBJ2-3
v_gene: TRBV6-6
d_gene: -
abundance: few
CDR3aa: CASSYSGGYSTDTQYF
CDR3nt: TGTGCCAGCAGTTACTCTGGGGGGTATAGCACAGATACGCAGTATTTT

j_gene: TRBJ1-2
v_gene: TRBV28
d_gene: -
abundance: few
CDR3aa: CASSYAVGGGIANYGYTF
CDR3nt: TGTGCCAGCAGTTATGCCGTGGGGGGCGGAATTGCTAACTATGGCTACACCTTC

j_gene: TRBJ2-7
v_gene: TRBV11-2
d_gene: -
abundance: few
CDR3aa: CASSLGLRAYEQYF
CDR3nt: TGTGCCAGCAGCTTAGGCCTGCGGGCCTACGAGCAGTACTTC

j_gene: TRBJ2-7
v_gene: TRBV4-1
d_gene: -
abundance: few
CDR3aa: CASSQGTGPVPSWQYF
CDR3nt: TGCGCCAGCAGCCAAGGAACTGGGCCAGTCCCTAGCTGGCAGTACTTC

j_gene: TRBJ2-7
v_gene: TRBV28
d_gene: -
abundance: many
CDR3aa: CASTEKPGRSDEQYF
CDR3nt: TGTGCCAGCACCGAAAAACCGGGACGGTCCGACGAGCAGTACTTC

j_gene: TRBJ2-7
v_gene: TRBV28
d_gene: TRBD1
abundance: -
CDR3aa: CASTGTGASYEQYF
CDR3nt: TGTGCCAGCACTGGGACAGGGGCTTCCTACGAGCAGTACTTC

j_gene: TRBJ2-1
v_gene: TRBV7-2
d_gene: TRBD2
abundance: -
CDR3aa: CASSLAPGLPPGNEQFF
CDR3nt: TGTGCCAGCAGCTTAGCGCCGGGACTACCCCCGGGCAATGAGCAGTTCTTC

j_gene: TRBJ2-1
v_gene: TRBV28
d_gene: -
abundance: -
CDR3aa: CASPSANEQFF
CDR3nt: TGTGCCAGTCCCTCGGCAAATGAGCAGTTCTTC

j_gene: TRBJ2-3
v_gene: TRBV6-2/TRBV6-3
d_gene: -
abundance: few
CDR3aa: CASSPLRVEPTDTQYF
CDR3nt: TGTGCCAGCAGTCCTCTGCGGGTGGAGCCCACAGATACGCAGTATTTT

j_gene: TRBJ2-7
v_gene: TRBV6-1
d_gene: TRBD2
abundance: -
CDR3aa: CASRRGLDPYEQYF
CDR3nt: TGTGCCAGCAGGCGGGGACTAGATCCCTACGAGCAGTACTTC

j_gene: TRBJ1-6
v_gene: TRBV15
d_gene: TRBD1
abundance: -
CDR3aa: CATSRDPFQGEDSPLHF
CDR3nt: TGTGCCACCAGCAGAGATCCCTTCCAGGGGGAGGATTCACCCCTCCACTTT

j_gene: TRBJ2-7
v_gene: TRBV10-3
d_gene: -
abundance: few
CDR3aa: CAISDTGSYEQYF
CDR3nt: TGTGCCATCAGTGATACGGGGTCATACGAGCAGTACTTC

j_gene: TRBJ2-1
v_gene: TRBV7-2
d_gene: -
abundance: many
CDR3aa: CASSLIAGGNNEQFF
CDR3nt: TGTGCCAGCAGCTTAATAGCCGGGGGAAACAATGAGCAGTTCTTC

j_gene: TRBJ2-5
v_gene: TRBV6-5
d_gene: -
abundance: few
CDR3aa: CASSYPPGPKETQYF
CDR3nt: TGTGCCAGCAGTTACCCCCCGGGACCAAAAGAGACCCAGTACTTC

j_gene: TRBJ2-7
v_gene: TRBV30
d_gene: TRBD1
abundance: many
CDR3aa: CAWSPGTGNEQYF
CDR3nt: TGTGCCTGGAGTCCAGGGACAGGGAACGAGCAGTACTTC

j_gene: TRBJ2-1
v_gene: TRBV7-9
d_gene: -
abundance: -
CDR3aa: CASSLPTYNEQFF
CDR3nt: TGTGCCAGCAGCTTACCCACCTACAATGAGCAGTTCTTC

j_gene: TRBJ2-7
v_gene: TRBV27
d_gene: -
abundance: few
CDR3aa: CASSFGSRPPEYF
CDR3nt: TGTGCCAGCAGTTTTGGCTCACGACCGCCGGAGTACTTC

j_gene: TRBJ1-5
v_gene: TRBV7-9
d_gene: TRBD1
abundance: many
CDR3aa: CASSFSGTGGRLGQPQHF
CDR3nt: TGTGCCAGCAGCTTCTCGGGGACAGGGGGGAGATTGGGCCAGCCCCAGCATTTT

j_gene: TRBJ1-5
v_gene: TRBV2
d_gene: -
abundance: few
CDR3aa: CASRGGRLDMNQPQHF
CDR3nt: TGTGCCAGCAGGGGAGGGCGCCTTGATATGAATCAGCCCCAGCATTTT

j_gene: TRBJ2-2
v_gene: TRBV7-9
d_gene: -
abundance: -
CDR3aa: CASRKEYPNTGELFF
CDR3nt: TGTGCCAGCAGAAAGGAGTACCCGAACACCGGGGAGCTGTTTTTT

j_gene: TRBJ2-1
v_gene: TRBV6-5
d_gene: TRBD2
abundance: -
CDR3aa: CASSARREGYNEQFF
CDR3nt: TGTGCCAGCTCGGCCAGGCGGGAGGGGTACAATGAGCAGTTCTTC

j_gene: TRBJ1-5
v_gene: TRBV7-8
d_gene: -
abundance: many
CDR3aa: CASSPWELDINQPQHF
CDR3nt: TGTGCCAGCAGCCCGTGGGAGTTAGACATAAACCAGCCCCAGCATTTT

j_gene: TRBJ1-5
v_gene: TRBV12-3/TRBV12-4
d_gene: -
abundance: few
CDR3aa: CASTQGLSNQPQHF
CDR3nt: TGTGCCAGCACCCAGGGTCTCAGCAATCAGCCCCAGCATTTT

j_gene: TRBJ2-3
v_gene: TRBV7-9
d_gene: -
abundance: few
CDR3aa: CASSFVGVTDTQYF
CDR3nt: TGTGCCAGCAGCTTTGTTGGGGTGACAGATACGCAGTATTTT